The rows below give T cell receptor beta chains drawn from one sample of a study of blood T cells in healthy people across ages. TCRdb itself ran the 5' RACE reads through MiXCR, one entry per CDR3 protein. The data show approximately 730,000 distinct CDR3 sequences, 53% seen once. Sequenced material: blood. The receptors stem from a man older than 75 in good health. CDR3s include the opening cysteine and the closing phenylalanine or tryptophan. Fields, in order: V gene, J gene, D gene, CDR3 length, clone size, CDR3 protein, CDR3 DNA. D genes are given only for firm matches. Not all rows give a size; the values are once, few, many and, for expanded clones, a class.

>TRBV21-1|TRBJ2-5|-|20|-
CASSKGLLRPYRGEIGEQYF
TGTGCCAGCAGCAAGGGACTTCTCCGACCTTACAGGGGCGAGATAGGGGAGCAGTACTTC
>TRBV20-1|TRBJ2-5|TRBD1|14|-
CSASPLGQVETQYF
TGCAGTGCTAGCCCCCTCGGACAGGTGGAGACCCAGTACTTC
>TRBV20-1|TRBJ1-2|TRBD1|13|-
CSARTGSSEGYTF
TGCAGTGCTCGGACAGGGAGTTCGGAAGGCTACACCTTC
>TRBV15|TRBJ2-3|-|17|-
CATSMKIGESSTDTQYF
TGTGCCACCAGCATGAAAATCGGGGAATCTAGCACAGATACGCAGTATTTT
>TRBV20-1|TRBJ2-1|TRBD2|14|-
CSAISGSSYNEQFF
TGCAGTGCTATTAGCGGGAGCTCCTACAATGAGCAGTTCTTC
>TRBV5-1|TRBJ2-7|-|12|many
CASSLDAYEQYF
TGTGCCAGCAGCTTAGACGCTTACGAGCAGTACTTC
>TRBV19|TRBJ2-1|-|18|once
CASSLGRFGRIVYNEQFF
TGTGCCAGTAGTTTGGGCCGTTTCGGTAGGATAGTCTACAATGAGCAGTTCTTC
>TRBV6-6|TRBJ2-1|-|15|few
CASSYSSQSYNEQFF
TGTGCCAGCAGTTACTCGTCTCAGTCCTACAATGAGCAGTTCTTC
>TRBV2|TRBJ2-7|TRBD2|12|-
CASARGGYEQYF
TGTGCCAGCGCACGGGGGGGCTACGAGCAGTACTTC
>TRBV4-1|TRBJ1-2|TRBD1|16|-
CASSPLGRGQNCGYTF
TGCGCCAGCAGCCCGCTTGGCAGGGGGCAGAACTGTGGCTACACCTTC
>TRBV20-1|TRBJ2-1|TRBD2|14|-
CSAAGGGSGHEQFF
TGCAGTGCTGCCGGGGGGGGTTCAGGGCATGAGCAGTTCTTC
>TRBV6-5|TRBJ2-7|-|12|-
CASRSGPNEQYF
TGTGCCAGCAGGTCGGGGCCCAACGAGCAGTACTTC
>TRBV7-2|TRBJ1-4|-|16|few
CASSPPGHTTNEKLFF
TGTGCCAGCAGCCCCCCGGGACACACAACTAATGAAAAACTGTTTTTT
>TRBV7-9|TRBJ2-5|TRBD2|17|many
CASSSGTSGLYQETQYF
TGTGCCAGCAGCTCAGGGACTAGCGGACTGTACCAAGAGACCCAGTACTTC
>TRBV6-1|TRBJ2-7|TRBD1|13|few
CASSGTGWDEQYF
TGTGCCAGCAGTGGGACAGGGTGGGACGAGCAGTACTTC
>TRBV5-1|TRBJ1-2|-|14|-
CASSLSPTPYGYTF
TGCGCCAGCAGCTTGTCGCCTACCCCCTATGGCTACACCTTC
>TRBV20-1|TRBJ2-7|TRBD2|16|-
CSAPRPAAGVSYEQYF
TGCAGTGCTCCCCGCCCCGCAGCGGGAGTGTCCTACGAGCAGTACTTC
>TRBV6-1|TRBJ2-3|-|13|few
CASAPVRTDTQYF
TGTGCCAGCGCCCCGGTCCGGACAGATACGCAGTATTTT
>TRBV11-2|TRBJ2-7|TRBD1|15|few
CASSLDAQGRYEQYF
TGTGCCAGCAGCTTAGACGCACAGGGGCGGTACGAGCAGTACTTC
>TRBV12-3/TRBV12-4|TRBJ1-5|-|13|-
CASTPGQGQPQHF
TGTGCCAGCACCCCGGGGCAGGGTCAGCCCCAGCATTTT
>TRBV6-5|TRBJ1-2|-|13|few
CASSSRTGKGYTF
TGTGCCAGCAGTTCCAGGACGGGGAAAGGCTACACCTTC
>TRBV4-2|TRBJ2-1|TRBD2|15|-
CASSQLAGGRDEQFF
TGTGCCAGCAGCCAACTAGCGGGAGGGCGGGATGAGCAGTTCTTC
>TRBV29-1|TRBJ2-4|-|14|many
CSVRQALAKNIQYF
TGCAGCGTGAGACAGGCTCTAGCCAAAAACATTCAGTACTTC
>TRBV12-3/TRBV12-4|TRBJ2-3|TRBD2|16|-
CASSPGLAGGPSPQYF
TGTGCCAGCAGTCCCGGACTAGCGGGAGGGCCCTCTCCGCAGTATTTT
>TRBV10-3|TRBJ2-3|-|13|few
CAINEGSTDTQYF
TGTGCCATCAACGAGGGCTCCACAGATACGCAGTATTTT